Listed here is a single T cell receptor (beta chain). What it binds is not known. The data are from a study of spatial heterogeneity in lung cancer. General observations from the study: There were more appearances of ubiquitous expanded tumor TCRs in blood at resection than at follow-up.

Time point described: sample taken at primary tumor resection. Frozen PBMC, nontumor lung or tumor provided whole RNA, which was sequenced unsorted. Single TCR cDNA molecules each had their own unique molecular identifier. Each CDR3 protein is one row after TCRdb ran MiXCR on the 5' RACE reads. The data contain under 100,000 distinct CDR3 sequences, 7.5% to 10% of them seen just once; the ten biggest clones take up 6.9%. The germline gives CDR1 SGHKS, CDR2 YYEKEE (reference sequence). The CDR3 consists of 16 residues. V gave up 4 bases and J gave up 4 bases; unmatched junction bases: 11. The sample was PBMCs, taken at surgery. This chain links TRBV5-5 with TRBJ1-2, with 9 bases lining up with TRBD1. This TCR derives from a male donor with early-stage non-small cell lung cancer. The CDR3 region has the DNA TGTGCCAGCAGCCCAATCCCGGGACAGGGATCCTATGGCTACACCTTC. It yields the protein CASSPIPGQGSYGYTF.